The following is a T cell receptor (beta chain) sequence with its context. What it binds is not known. PCR employed 60 Vbeta and 13 Jbeta primers. Sequenced by immunoSEQ multiplex PCR; TCRdb stores in-frame clones only, minus some. The sample includes over 150,000 clones, approximately 80% seen only once; the top ten take roughly 2.8%. These data come from a study of cytomegalovirus exposure and HLA in healthy donors. Overall study findings and caveats: Later analysis showed most CMV-associated TCR beta chains appearing HLA-restricted.

CDR1 and CDR2 from the germline V gene are SGHDN and FVKESK. The CDR3 is made up of 15 amino acids. J lost 7 bases, V lost 5 bases, and 10 bases had no gene match. The receptor was isolated from a woman aged 40-49 years in good health and CMV-seropositive. J is TRBJ2-2 and V is TRBV14; 7 bases match TRBD1. Sequencing used PBMCs. The CDR3 is CASSIVGTDFGELFF. The CDR3 DNA is TGTGCCAGCAGCATCGTGGGGACAGACTTCGGGGAGCTGTTTTTT.